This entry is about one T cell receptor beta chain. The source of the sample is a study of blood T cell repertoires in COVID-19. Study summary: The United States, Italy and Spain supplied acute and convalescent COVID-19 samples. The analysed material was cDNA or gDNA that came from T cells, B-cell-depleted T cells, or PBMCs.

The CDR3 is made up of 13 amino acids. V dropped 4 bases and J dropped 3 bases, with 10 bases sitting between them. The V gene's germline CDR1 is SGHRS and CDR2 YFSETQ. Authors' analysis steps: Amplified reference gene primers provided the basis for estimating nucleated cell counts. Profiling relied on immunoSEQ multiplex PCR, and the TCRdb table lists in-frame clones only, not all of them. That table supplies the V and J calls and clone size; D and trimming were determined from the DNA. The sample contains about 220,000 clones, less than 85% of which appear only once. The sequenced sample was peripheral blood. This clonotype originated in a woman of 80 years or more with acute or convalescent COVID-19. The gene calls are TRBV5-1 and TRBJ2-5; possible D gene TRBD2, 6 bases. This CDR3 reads CASSLRLEETQYF. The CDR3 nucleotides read TGCGCCAGCAGCCTACGACTAGAAGAGACCCAGTACTTC.